The 10 T cell receptor beta chains listed next were all sequenced from one sample in a study of blood T cell repertoires in COVID-19. Generated by immunoSEQ multiplex PCR, the TCRdb table keeps only in-frame clones and is missing some. This table has over 100,000 clones, 84% appearing once. Sequences were obtained from peripheral blood. These receptors were obtained from a woman between 45 and 60 years old with acute or convalescent COVID-19.

V gene TRBV4-2 combines with J gene TRBJ1-2; TRBD1 might be the D (5 bases). CDR1 and CDR2 from the germline V gene are LGHNA and YNFKEQ. The CDR3 length is 20 residues. The V and J ends lost 0 bases and 6 bases respectively, with 29 bases between them. The CDR3 region is CASSQEIFGSAGPPNDGYTF. The CDR3 nucleotides read TGTGCCAGCAGCCAAGAAATTTTTGGGTCTGCGGGACCGCCAAATGATGGCTACACCTTC.

The chain is built from TRBV11-1 and TRBJ1-1; D is possibly TRBD1 (5 bases). This CDR3 has 14 amino acids. Trimming shortened V by 5 bases and J by 0 bases, and 10 bases separated the two germline ends. Germline CDR1 SGHAT, CDR2 FQDESV (reference sequence). This CDR3 is CASSESGVNTEAFF. CDR3 bases: TGTGCCAGCAGCGAGTCGGGGGTGAACACTGAAGCTTTCTTT.

The chain joins TRBV2 to TRBJ2-1; D not resolved. CDR3 size: 13 residues. Germline-derived CDR1 and CDR2 are SNHLY and FYNNEI. Trimming removed 4 bases from V and 12 bases from J, with 16 bases in between. CDR3 sequence (DNA): TGTGCCAGCAGTGTTCTACTACGATGGGTGCAGTTCTTC. As protein: CASSVLLRWVQFF.

This chain links TRBV27 with TRBJ2-2; perhaps TRBD2 as D (5 bases). V lost 6 bases and J 5 bases, leaving 13 bases between the germline ends. Germline V gene lookup returns CDR1 MNHEY and CDR2 SMNVEV (reference sequence). CDR3 length: 14 amino acids. The CDR3 bases are TGTGCCAGCAGCCTCCCGGGGTGGACCGGGGAGCTGTTTTTT. It yields the protein CASSLPGWTGELFF.

The table lists this clone with many counts. The same CDR3 can be traced to other DNA sequences in this sample. The chain links TRBV5-1 to TRBJ2-7, with 7 positions matching TRBD2. CDR1 is SGHRS, CDR2 YFSETQ, per germline. This CDR3 is built from 14 residues. After removal of 4 bases from V and 6 bases from J, the junction contained 10 bases not matched to a gene. The DNA for the CDR3 is TGCGCCAGCAGCCTGCAGTGGGGAGGGCCCGAGCAGTACTTC. This sequence encodes CASSLQWGGPEQYF.

The J gene is TRBJ2-4, the V gene TRBV19; 9 bases are a match to TRBD1. J was trimmed by 0 bases and V by 10 bases; bases with no gene match: 10. Germline CDR1 and CDR2: LNHDA and SQIVND (reference sequence). CDR3 length equals 16 residues. The CDR3 sequence: CATILGQGLAKNIQYF. The CDR3 DNA sequence: TGTGCCACCATCCTGGGACAGGGCTTAGCCAAAAACATTCAGTACTTC.

V gene TRBV27 combines with J gene TRBJ1-2, with 7 bases that match TRBD1. The V gene end was trimmed by 5 bases and the J gene end by 3 bases; junction bases not matched to a gene: 9. The CDR3 sequence is 15 residues long. Germline CDR1 MNHEY, CDR2 SMNVEV (reference sequence). CDR3 loop: CASSLTGAKYYGYTF. The DNA of the CDR3 is TGTGCCAGCAGTCTAACAGGGGCGAAATACTATGGCTACACCTTC.

V gene TRBV6-5 combines with J gene TRBJ1-1; D perhaps matches TRBD1 (5 bases). V was pared by 6 bases and J by 0 bases, with 11 bases between. Germline CDR1 reads MNHEY; CDR2 reads SVGAGI. This CDR3 contains 14 residues. The CDR3 protein is CASRIQVMNTEAFF. CDR3 DNA: TGTGCCAGCAGAATACAGGTAATGAACACTGAAGCTTTCTTT.

This rearrangement joins TRBV3-1 (or the pseudogene TRBV3-2) to TRBJ2-5; TRBD2 agrees at 8 bases. The V segment lost 1 base and the J segment 1 base; nucleotides outside the gene matches: 5. The CDR3 has 16 residues. Germline lookup yields CDR1 LGHDT and CDR2 YNNKEL (reference sequence). CDR3 amino acids: CASSQGPAGAQETQYF. Here the CDR3 DNA reads TGTGCCAGCAGCCAAGGCCCAGCGGGGGCCCAAGAGACCCAGTACTTC.

V usage is TRBV28 and J usage is TRBJ2-1, with 7 bases lining up with TRBD1. CDR1 is MDHEN, CDR2 SYDVKM, per germline. V was pared by 10 bases and J by 7 bases, with 7 bases of the junction left unmatched. The CDR3 consists of 12 residues. CDR3 sequence (DNA): TGTGCCACCTTACAGGGGTATAATGAGCAGTTCTTC. Its protein product is CATLQGYNEQFF.